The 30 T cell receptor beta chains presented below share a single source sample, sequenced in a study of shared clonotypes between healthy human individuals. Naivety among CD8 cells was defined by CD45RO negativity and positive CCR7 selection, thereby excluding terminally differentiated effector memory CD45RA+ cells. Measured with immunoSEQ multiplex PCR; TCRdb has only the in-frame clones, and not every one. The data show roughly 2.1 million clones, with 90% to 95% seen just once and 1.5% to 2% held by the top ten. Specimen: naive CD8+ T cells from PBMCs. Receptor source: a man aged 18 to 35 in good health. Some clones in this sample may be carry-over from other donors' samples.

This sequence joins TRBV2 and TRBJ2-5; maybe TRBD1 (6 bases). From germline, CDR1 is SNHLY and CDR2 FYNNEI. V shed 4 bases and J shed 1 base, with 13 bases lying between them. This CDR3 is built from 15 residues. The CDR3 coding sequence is TGTGCCAGCAGTGTAGTTGGGGGCCCCCAAGAGACCCAGTACTTC. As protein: CASSVVGGPQETQYF.

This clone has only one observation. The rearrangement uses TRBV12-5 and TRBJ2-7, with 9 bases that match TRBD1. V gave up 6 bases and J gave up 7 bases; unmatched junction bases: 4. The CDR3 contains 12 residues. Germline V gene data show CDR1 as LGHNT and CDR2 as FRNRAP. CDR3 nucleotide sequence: TGTGCTAGTGGCCCAGGGACAGGGGAGCAGTACTTC. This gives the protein CASGPGTGEQYF. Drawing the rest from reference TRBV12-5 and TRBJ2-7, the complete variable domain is DARVTQTPRHKVTEMGQEVTMRCQPILGHNTVFWYRQTMMQGLELLAYFRNRAPLDDSGMPKDRFSAEMPDATLATLKIQPSEPRDSAVYFCASGPGTGEQYFGPGTRLTVT.

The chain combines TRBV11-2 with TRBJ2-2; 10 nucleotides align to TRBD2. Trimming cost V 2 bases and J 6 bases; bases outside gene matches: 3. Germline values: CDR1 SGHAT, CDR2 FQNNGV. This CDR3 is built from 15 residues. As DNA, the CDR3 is TGTGCCAGCAGCTTAAGCGGGAGGGCTCCCGGGGAGCTGTTTTTT. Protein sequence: CASSLSGRAPGELFF.

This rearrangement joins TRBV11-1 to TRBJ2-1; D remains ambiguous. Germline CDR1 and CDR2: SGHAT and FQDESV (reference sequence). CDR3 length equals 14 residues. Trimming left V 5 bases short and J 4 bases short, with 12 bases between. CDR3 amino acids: CASSLMTGYNEQFF. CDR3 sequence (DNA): TGTGCCAGCAGCCTGATGACCGGATACAATGAGCAGTTCTTC.

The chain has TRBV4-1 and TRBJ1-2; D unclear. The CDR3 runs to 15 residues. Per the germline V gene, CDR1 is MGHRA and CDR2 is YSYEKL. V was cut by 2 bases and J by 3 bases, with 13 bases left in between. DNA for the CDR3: TGCGCCAGCAGCCAACCGGTACATACCGACTATGGCTACACCTTC. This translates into CASSQPVHTDYGYTF.

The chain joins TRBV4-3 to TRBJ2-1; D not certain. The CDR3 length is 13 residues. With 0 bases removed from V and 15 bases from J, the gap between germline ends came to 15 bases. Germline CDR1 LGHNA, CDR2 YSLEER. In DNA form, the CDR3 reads TGCGCCAGCAGCCAAGATACAGCCCCTAGTTTGTTCTTC. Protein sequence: CASSQDTAPSLFF.

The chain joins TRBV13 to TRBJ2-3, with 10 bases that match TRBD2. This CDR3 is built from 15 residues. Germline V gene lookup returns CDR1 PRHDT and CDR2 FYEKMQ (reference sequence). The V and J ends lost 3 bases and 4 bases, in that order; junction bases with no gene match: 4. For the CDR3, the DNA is TGTGCCAGCAGCTTGAGCGGGAGGGCCTCAGATACGCAGTATTTT. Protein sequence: CASSLSGRASDTQYF.

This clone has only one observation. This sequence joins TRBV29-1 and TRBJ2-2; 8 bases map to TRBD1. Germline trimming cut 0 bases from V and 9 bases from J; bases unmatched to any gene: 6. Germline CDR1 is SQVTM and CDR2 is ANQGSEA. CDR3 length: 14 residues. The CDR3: CSVEEGQGDRELFF. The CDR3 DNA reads TGCAGCGTTGAAGAAGGACAGGGAGATAGGGAGCTGTTTTTT.

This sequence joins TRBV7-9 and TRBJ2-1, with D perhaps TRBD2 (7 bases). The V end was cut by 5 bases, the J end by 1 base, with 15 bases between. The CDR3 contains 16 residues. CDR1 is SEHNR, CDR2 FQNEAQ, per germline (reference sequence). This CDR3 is CASSGWGGPSYNEQFF. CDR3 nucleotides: TGTGCCAGCAGCGGTTGGGGGGGCCCTTCCTACAATGAGCAGTTCTTC. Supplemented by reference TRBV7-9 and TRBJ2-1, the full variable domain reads DTGVSQNPRHKITKRGQNVTFRCDPISEHNRLYWYRQTLGQGPEFLTYFQNEAQLEKSRLLSDRFSAERPKGSFSTLEIQRTEQGDSAMYLCASSGWGGPSYNEQFFGPGTRLTVL.

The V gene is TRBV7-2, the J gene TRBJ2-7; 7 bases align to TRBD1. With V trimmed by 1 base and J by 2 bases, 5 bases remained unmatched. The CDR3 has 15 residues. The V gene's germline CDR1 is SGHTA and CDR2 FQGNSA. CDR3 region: CASSLDLQGAYEQYF. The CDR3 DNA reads TGTGCCAGCAGCTTAGACCTTCAGGGGGCCTACGAGCAGTACTTC. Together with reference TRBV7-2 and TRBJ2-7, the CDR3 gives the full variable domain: GAGVSQSPSNKVTEKGKDVELRCDPISGHTALYWYRQSLGQGLEFLIYFQGNSAPDKSGLPSDRFSAERTGGSVSTLTIQRTQQEDSAVYLCASSLDLQGAYEQYFGPGTRLTVT.

Here the CDR3 DNA reads TGTGCCAGCAGCTCCGGGACAGGGCCTTCCTACGAGCAGTACTTC. Residues: CASSSGTGPSYEQYF. V is TRBV28 and J is TRBJ2-7, with TRBD1 identical over 9 bases. The CDR3 contains 15 residues. CDR1 and CDR2 (germline): MDHEN, SYDVKM. V trimming: 6 bases; J trimming: 1 base; junction bases outside the gene matches: 7.

The CDR3 DNA follows: TGTGCCAGCAGCTCGACGAGGGGCGGAGGGCGCTACGAGCAGTACTTC. Translated, it gives CASSSTRGGGRYEQYF. The V call is TRBV11-2, the J call TRBJ2-7, with TRBD2 as a possible D gene (6 bases). CDR1 and CDR2 from the germline V gene are SGHAT and FQNNGV. The CDR3 runs to 16 residues. Trimming removed 4 bases at V and 3 bases at J, with 19 bases between. The full variable domain, with the rest looked up from reference TRBV11-2 and TRBJ2-7, is EAGVAQSPRYKIIEKRQSVAFWCNPISGHATLYWYQQILGQGPKLLIQFQNNGVVDDSQLPKDRFSAERLKGVDSTLKIQPAKLEDSAVYLCASSSTRGGGRYEQYFGPGTRLTVT.

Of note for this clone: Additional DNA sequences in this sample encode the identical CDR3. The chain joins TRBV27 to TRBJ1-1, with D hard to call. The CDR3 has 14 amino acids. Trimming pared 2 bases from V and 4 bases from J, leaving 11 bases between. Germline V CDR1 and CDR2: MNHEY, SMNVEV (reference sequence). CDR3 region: CASSLRGAGTEAFF. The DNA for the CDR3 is TGTGCCAGCAGTTTACGGGGTGCGGGCACTGAAGCTTTCTTT.

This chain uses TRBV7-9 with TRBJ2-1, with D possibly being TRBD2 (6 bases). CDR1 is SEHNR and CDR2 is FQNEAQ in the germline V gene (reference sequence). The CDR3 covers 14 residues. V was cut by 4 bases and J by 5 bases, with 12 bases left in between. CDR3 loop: CASSSQRVDNEQFF. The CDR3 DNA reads TGTGCCAGCAGCTCTCAGCGGGTAGACAATGAGCAGTTCTTC.

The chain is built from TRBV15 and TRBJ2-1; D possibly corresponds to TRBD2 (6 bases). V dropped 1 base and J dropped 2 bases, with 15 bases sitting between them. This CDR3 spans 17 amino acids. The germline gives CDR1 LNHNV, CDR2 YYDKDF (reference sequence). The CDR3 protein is CATSRVGAGRPYNEQFF. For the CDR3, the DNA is TGTGCCACCAGCAGAGTTGGGGCGGGACGGCCCTACAATGAGCAGTTCTTC.

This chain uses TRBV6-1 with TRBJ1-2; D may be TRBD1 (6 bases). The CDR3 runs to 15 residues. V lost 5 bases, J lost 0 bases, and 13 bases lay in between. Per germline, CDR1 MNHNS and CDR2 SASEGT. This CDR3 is CASSPGQNPNYGYTF. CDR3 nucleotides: TGTGCCAGCAGTCCAGGACAGAATCCTAACTATGGCTACACCTTC.

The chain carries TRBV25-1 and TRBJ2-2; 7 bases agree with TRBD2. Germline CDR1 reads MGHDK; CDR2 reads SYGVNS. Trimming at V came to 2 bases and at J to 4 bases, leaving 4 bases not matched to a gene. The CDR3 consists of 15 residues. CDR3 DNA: TGTGCCAGCAGTGAAGTGGGAGGGACCACCGGGGAGCTGTTTTTT. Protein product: CASSEVGGTTGELFF.

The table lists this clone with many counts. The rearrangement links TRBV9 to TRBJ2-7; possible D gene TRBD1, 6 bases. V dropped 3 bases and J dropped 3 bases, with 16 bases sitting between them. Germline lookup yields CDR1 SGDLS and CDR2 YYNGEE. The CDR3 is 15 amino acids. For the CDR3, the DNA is TGTGCCAGCAGCGAAGGGGGACACTCGAACTACGAGCAGTACTTC. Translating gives CASSEGGHSNYEQYF.

In nucleotides, the CDR3 is TGCGCCAGCAGCCCCGATCGACTCGTCCGGGGGCTGGACACCGGGGAGCTGTTTTTT. Protein: CASSPDRLVRGLDTGELFF. This chain connects TRBV4-3 to TRBJ2-2; D might be TRBD1 or TRBD2, each matching 6 bases. Trimming left V 4 bases short and J 3 bases short, with 24 bases between. The germline gives CDR1 LGHNA, CDR2 YSLEER. The CDR3 spans 19 residues.

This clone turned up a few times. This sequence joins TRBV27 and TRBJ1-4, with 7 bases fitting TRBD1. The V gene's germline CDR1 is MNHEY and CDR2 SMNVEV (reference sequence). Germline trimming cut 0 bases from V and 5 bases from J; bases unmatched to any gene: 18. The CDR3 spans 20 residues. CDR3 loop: CASSLSPPGGVYPLNEKLFF. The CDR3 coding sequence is TGTGCCAGCAGTTTATCCCCACCAGGGGGGGTTTACCCCCTAAATGAAAAACTGTTTTTT.

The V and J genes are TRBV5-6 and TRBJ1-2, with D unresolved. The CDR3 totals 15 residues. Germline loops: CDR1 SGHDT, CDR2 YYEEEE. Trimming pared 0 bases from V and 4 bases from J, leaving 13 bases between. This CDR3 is CASSLGEDALYGYTF. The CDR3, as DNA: TGTGCCAGCAGCTTGGGGGAGGACGCCCTCTATGGCTACACCTTC.

In nucleotides, the CDR3 is TGTGCCAGCAGCGCGGCGGTCCGGACAGGGAGCTCTGGAAACACCATATATTTT. It codes for CASSAAVRTGSSGNTIYF. The chain links TRBV9 to TRBJ1-3, with 8 bases that match TRBD1. This CDR3 region has 18 residues. Germline trimming cut 3 bases from V and 0 bases from J; bases unmatched to any gene: 11. Germline V gene lookup returns CDR1 SGDLS and CDR2 YYNGEE.

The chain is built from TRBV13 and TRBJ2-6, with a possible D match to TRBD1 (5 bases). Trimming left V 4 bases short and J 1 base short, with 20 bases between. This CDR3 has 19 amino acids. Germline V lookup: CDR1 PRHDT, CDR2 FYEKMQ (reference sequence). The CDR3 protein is CASSYTEDKGESGANVLTF. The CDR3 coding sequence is TGTGCCAGCAGCTACACCGAGGACAAAGGAGAGTCTGGGGCCAACGTCCTGACTTTC.

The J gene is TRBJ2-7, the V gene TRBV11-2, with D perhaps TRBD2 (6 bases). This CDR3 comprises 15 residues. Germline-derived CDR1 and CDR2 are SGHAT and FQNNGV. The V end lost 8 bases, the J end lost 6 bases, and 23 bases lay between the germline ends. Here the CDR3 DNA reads TGTGCCAGCGCCCCTCCCCCCACCGGGAGTGGCGAGCAGTACTTC. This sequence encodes CASAPPPTGSGEQYF.

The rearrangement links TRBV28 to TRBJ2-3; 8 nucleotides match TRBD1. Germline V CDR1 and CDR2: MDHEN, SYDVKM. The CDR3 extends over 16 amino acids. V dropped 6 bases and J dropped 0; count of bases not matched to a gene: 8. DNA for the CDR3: TGTGCCAGCAGCATCCTCAGGGGGCCAAGCACAGATACGCAGTATTTT. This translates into CASSILRGPSTDTQYF.

As DNA, the CDR3 is TGTGCCAGAAGCTCACCAGGGGAAAACAATCAGCCCCAGCATTTT. This encodes CARSSPGENNQPQHF. The J gene is TRBJ1-5, the V gene TRBV5-3, with D possibly being TRBD1 (6 bases). TRBV5-3 is known as an ORF, though its function is uncertain. CDR3 size: 15 residues. The V and J ends lost 3 bases and 3 bases respectively, with 13 bases between them.

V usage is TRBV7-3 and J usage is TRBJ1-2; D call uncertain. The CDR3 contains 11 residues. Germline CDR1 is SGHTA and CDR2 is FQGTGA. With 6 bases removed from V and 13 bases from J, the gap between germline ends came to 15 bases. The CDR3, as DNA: TGTGCCAGCAGTAGAAGAGGTTCTGGCACCTTC. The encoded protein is CASSRRGSGTF.

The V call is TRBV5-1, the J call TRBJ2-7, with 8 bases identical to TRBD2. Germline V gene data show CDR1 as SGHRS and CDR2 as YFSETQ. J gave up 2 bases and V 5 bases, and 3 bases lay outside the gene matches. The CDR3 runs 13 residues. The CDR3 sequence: CASRLAVPYEQYF. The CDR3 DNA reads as TGCGCCAGCAGACTAGCGGTCCCCTACGAGCAGTACTTC.

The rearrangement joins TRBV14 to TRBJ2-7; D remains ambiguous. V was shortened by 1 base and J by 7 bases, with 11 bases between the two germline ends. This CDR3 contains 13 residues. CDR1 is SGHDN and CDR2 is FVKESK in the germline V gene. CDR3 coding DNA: TGTGCCAGCAGCCAAGGGCACCGGTTGGAGCAGTACTTC. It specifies CASSQGHRLEQYF. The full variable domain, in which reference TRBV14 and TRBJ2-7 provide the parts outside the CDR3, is EAGVTQFPSHSVIEKGQTVTLRCDPISGHDNLYWYRRVMGKEIKFLLHFVKESKQDESGMPNNRFLAERTGGTYSTLKVQPAELEDSGVYFCASSQGHRLEQYFGPGTRLTVT.

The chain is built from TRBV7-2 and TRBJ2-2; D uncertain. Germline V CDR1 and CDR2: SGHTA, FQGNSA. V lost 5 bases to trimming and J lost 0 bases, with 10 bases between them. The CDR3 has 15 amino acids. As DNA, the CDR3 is TGTGCCAGCAGCGAAAGGCCTACGAACACCGGGGAGCTGTTTTTT. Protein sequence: CASSERPTNTGELFF.